The 29 T cell receptor beta chains listed next were all sequenced from one sample in a study of blood T cell repertoires in COVID-19. Libraries were prepared by immunoSEQ multiplex PCR; TCRdb keeps only in-frame clonotypes and omits some of them. The table records about 51,000 clones, approximately 89% of them present only once. Input material: peripheral blood. These TCRs come from a man over 45 with acute or convalescent COVID-19.

This clone was recorded only once. V and J are TRBV12-5 and TRBJ1-2, with TRBD1 as a possible D gene (5 bases). The CDR3 has 14 amino acids. Germline CDR1 reads LGHNT; CDR2 reads FRNRAP. Trimming stripped 2 bases from V and 5 bases from J, with 12 bases between. The CDR3 sequence: CASGLYPGHYGYTF. CDR3 DNA: TGTGCTAGTGGTTTGTACCCAGGGCATTATGGCTACACCTTC.

The CDR3 spells CASSYFAFEGEQFF. DNA for the CDR3: TGTGCCAGCAGTTACTTTGCCTTTGAGGGTGAGCAGTTCTTC. The chain joins TRBV6-2 or TRBV6-3 to TRBJ2-1; tentatively, D is TRBD2 (5 bases). The V gene's germline CDR1 is MNHEY and CDR2 SVGEGT. This CDR3 comprises 14 residues. V lost 1 base and J lost 9, with 13 bases in between.

The CDR3 sequence: CATLTGGNTEAFF. As DNA, the CDR3 is TGTGCCACCCTGACAGGGGGGAACACTGAAGCTTTCTTT. V and J are TRBV28 and TRBJ1-1; 9 nucleotides line up with TRBD1. The CDR3 runs to 13 residues. Trimming at V came to 10 bases and at J to 1 base, leaving 4 bases not matched to a gene. CDR1 and CDR2 (germline): MDHEN, SYDVKM.

The chain employs TRBV2 and TRBJ2-6, with 7 positions matching TRBD2. CDR3 size: 14 residues. CDR1 and CDR2 from the germline V gene are SNHLY and FYNNEI. The CDR3 bases are TGTGCAAAAACCCGGGAGGCTGGGGCCAACGTCCTGACTTTC. It specifies CAKTREAGANVLTF. The whole variable domain, remainder taken from reference TRBV2 and TRBJ2-6, is EPEVTQTPSHQVTQMGQEVILRCVPISNHLYFYWYRQILGQKVEFLVSFYNNEISEKSEIFDDQFSVERPDGSNFTLKIRSTKLEDSAMYFCAKTREAGANVLTFGAGSRLTVL.

The chain joins TRBV5-6 to TRBJ1-2; D is unresolved. CDR3 length: 14 amino acids. The V and J ends lost 3 bases and 8 bases respectively, with 17 bases between them. Germline V gene data show CDR1 as SGHDT and CDR2 as YYEEEE. CDR3 loop: CASSWYRERKGYTF. CDR3 coding DNA: TGTGCCAGCAGCTGGTACCGGGAGCGTAAAGGCTACACCTTC.

This chain uses TRBV4-1 with TRBJ2-2; tentatively, D is TRBD2 (6 bases). Germline V gene lookup returns CDR1 MGHRA and CDR2 YSYEKL. The CDR3 sequence is 16 residues long. V lost 4 bases and J 2 bases, leaving 14 bases between the germline ends. The CDR3 region is CASSPGTELNTGELFF. The DNA for the CDR3 is TGCGCCAGCAGCCCCGGGACTGAACTAAACACCGGGGAGCTGTTTTTT.

The chain's CDR3 is CASSSQGAGTNEKLFF. The CDR3 DNA reads as TGCGCCAGCAGCTCCCAGGGAGCGGGAACTAATGAAAAACTGTTTTTT. The chain employs TRBV5-1 and TRBJ1-4, with D possibly being TRBD1 (5 bases). V was shortened by 3 bases and J by 1 base, with 13 bases between the two germline ends. The CDR3 contains 16 residues. In germline, CDR1 is SGHRS, CDR2 YFSETQ.

This rearrangement joins TRBV24-1 to TRBJ2-3, with TRBD2 matching 8 bases. This CDR3 is built from 14 residues. The trim removed 4 bases at V and 1 base at J, leaving 0 bases unmatched. CDR1 KGHDR and CDR2 SFDVKD come from the germline V gene. CDR3 loop: CATSDGGGTDTQYF. DNA for the CDR3: TGTGCCACCAGTGACGGGGGGGGCACAGATACGCAGTATTTT.

The chain combines TRBV19 with TRBJ1-1; D may be TRBD1 (6 bases). This CDR3 spans 13 amino acids. Trimming stripped 3 bases from V and 6 bases from J, with 11 bases between. Germline V gene lookup returns CDR1 LNHDA and CDR2 SQIVND (reference sequence). In nucleotides, the CDR3 is TGTGCCAGTAGTATCACAGGGTCGGCTGAAGCTTTCTTT. It encodes CASSITGSAEAFF.

The chain recombines TRBV18 with TRBJ2-2, with 9 bases aligning to TRBD1. This CDR3 has 16 amino acids. Unmatched junction bases numbered 7, after V lost 2 bases and J lost 6 bases. Germline CDR1 reads KGHSH; CDR2 reads LQKENI. The CDR3 here is CASSPFRDRASGELFF. The CDR3 coding sequence is TGTGCCAGCTCACCATTCAGGGACAGGGCGTCCGGGGAGCTGTTTTTT.

V is TRBV20-1 and J is TRBJ2-5, with D uncertain. CDR3 length equals 10 residues. Looked up from germline, CDR1 is DFQATT and CDR2 is SNEGSKA (reference sequence). The germline V and J ends were trimmed by 4 bases and 4 bases, with 4 bases remaining between them. The CDR3 region is CSAIIETQYF. DNA for the CDR3: TGCAGTGCTATCATAGAGACCCAGTACTTC.

The V call is TRBV2, the J call TRBJ1-6; a weak D match, TRBD1 (6 bases). The CDR3 is made up of 13 amino acids. The V gene lost 5 bases and the J gene lost 12 bases, with 14 bases spanning the gap. Per the germline V gene, CDR1 is SNHLY and CDR2 is FYNNEI. CDR3 amino acids: CASSPRTAEPLHF. The CDR3 nucleotides are TGTGCCAGCAGTCCTCGGACAGCCGAACCCCTCCACTTT.

The chain is built from TRBV30 and TRBJ2-7, with TRBD2 matching over 7 bases. Looked up from germline, CDR1 is GTSNPN and CDR2 is SVGIG (reference sequence). CDR3 length: 14 amino acids. Unmatched junction bases numbered 2, after V lost 0 bases and J lost 0 bases. CDR3: CAWSVAGLSYEQYF. Here the CDR3 DNA reads TGTGCCTGGAGTGTAGCGGGGCTCTCCTACGAGCAGTACTTC.

The chain employs TRBV15 and TRBJ1-3; D gene ambiguous. The CDR3 sequence is 14 residues long. Germline CDR1 LNHNV, CDR2 YYDKDF (reference sequence). Trimming cost V 6 bases and J 0 bases, with 9 bases left between them. CDR3 sequence: CATSGGSSGNTIYF. CDR3 DNA: TGTGCCACCAGTGGCGGGTCCTCTGGAAACACCATATATTTT.

This rearrangement joins TRBV6-2 or TRBV6-3 to TRBJ2-2; D is unresolved. Germline V gives CDR1 MNHEY, CDR2 SVGEGT. The V end lost 6 bases, the J end lost 1 base, and 9 bases lay between the germline ends. The CDR3 loop spans 14 amino acids. Here the CDR3 reads CASSSNKNTGELFF. CDR3 in DNA: TGTGCCAGCAGCTCGAACAAGAACACCGGGGAGCTGTTTTTT.

The rearrangement uses TRBV24-1 and TRBJ2-7; TRBD1 is a possible D gene (6 bases). The germline gives CDR1 KGHDR, CDR2 SFDVKD. This CDR3 has 13 amino acids. Trimming stripped 0 bases from V and 6 bases from J, with 8 bases between. The CDR3 spells CATSDLAGAEQYF. CDR3 coding DNA: TGTGCCACCAGTGATTTGGCAGGGGCCGAGCAGTACTTC.

This clone has only one observation. The V gene is TRBV5-1, the J gene TRBJ1-3; no firm D call. Germline V lookup: CDR1 SGHRS, CDR2 YFSETQ. The CDR3 totals 15 residues. V lost 4 bases, J lost 9 bases, and 20 bases lay in between. CDR3 sequence: CASSRDWGGSSTIYF. In DNA form, the CDR3 reads TGCGCCAGCAGCCGAGATTGGGGAGGCTCGAGCACCATATATTTT. The full variable domain, rest sourced from reference TRBV5-1 and TRBJ1-3, is KAGVTQTPRYLIKTRGQQVTLSCSPISGHRSVSWYQQTPGQGLQFLFEYFSETQRNKGNFPGRFSGRQFSNSRSEMNVSTLELGDSALYLCASSRDWGGSSTIYFGEGSWLTVV.

Of note for this clone: One end of the junction does not line up with germline, which may come from a read error. The chain has TRBV6-1 and TRBJ1-1; tentatively, D is TRBD1 (6 bases). Germline loops: CDR1 MNHNS, CDR2 SASEGT. This CDR3 has 16 residues. CDR3 residues: CASREATGFSATEAFF. CDR3 DNA sequence: TGTGCCAGCAGGGAAGCCACAGGGTTTTCGGCCACTGAAGCTTTCTTT.

A single count supports this clone. V and J are TRBV5-1 and TRBJ1-2; possibly TRBD1 for D (6 bases). Trimming pared 0 bases from V and 1 base from J, leaving 16 bases between. CDR1 is SGHRS, CDR2 YFSETQ, per germline. The CDR3 has 17 amino acids. The CDR3 DNA follows: TGCGCCAGCAGCTTGGGAGGGGGATCCGTTGATAACTATGGCTACACCTTC. This codes for CASSLGGGSVDNYGYTF.

This clone was seen a single time. This sequence joins TRBV2 and TRBJ2-5, with TRBD1 as a possible D gene (5 bases). The V end was cut by 1 base, the J end by 0 bases, with 6 bases between. The CDR3 is 14 residues long. CDR1 is SNHLY, CDR2 FYNNEI, per germline. The CDR3 region is CASSEDRYQETQYF. CDR3 sequence (DNA): TGTGCCAGCAGTGAAGACAGGTACCAAGAGACCCAGTACTTC.

This sequence joins TRBV10-2 and TRBJ2-1; 8 bases line up with TRBD1. This CDR3 spans 16 amino acids. The ends lost 1 base at V and 7 bases at J; junction bases unmatched: 9. CDR1 is WSHSY, CDR2 SAAADI, per germline. The CDR3 loop is CASSEWAGGAINEQFF. CDR3 DNA sequence: TGCGCCAGCAGTGAGTGGGCAGGGGGCGCGATAAATGAGCAGTTCTTC.

This sequence joins TRBV3-1 (or the pseudogene TRBV3-2) and TRBJ2-3; 11 bases fit TRBD2. J was trimmed by 11 bases and V by 0 bases; bases with no gene match: 1. Germline V lookup: CDR1 LGHDT, CDR2 YNNKEL (reference sequence). This CDR3 has 13 residues. The CDR3 DNA follows: TGTGCCAGCAGCCAAGACCTAGCGGGGGGGCAGTATTTT. This gives the protein CASSQDLAGGQYF.

The chain employs TRBV2 and TRBJ2-7, with D hard to call. Deletions cut 10 bases from V and 6 bases from J, with 13 bases between. The CDR3 contains 11 residues. Germline CDR1 and CDR2: SNHLY and FYNNEI. The CDR3 DNA reads TGTGCCACCACAACGGGTACCGAGCAGTACTTC. This sequence encodes CATTTGTEQYF. The full variable domain, rest sourced from reference TRBV2 and TRBJ2-7, is EPEVTQTPSHQVTQMGQEVILRCVPISNHLYFYWYRQILGQKVEFLVSFYNNEISEKSEIFDDQFSVERPDGSNFTLKIRSTKLEDSAMYFCATTTGTEQYFGPGTRLTVT.

The gene calls are TRBV7-2 and TRBJ1-3; D is undetermined. The CDR3 consists of 16 residues. V gave up 5 bases and J gave up 0 bases, with 14 bases separating them. Germline V CDR1 and CDR2: SGHTA, FQGNSA. CDR3 DNA sequence: TGTGCCAGCAGCGTGGGAGGGTTAGGCTCTGGAAACACCATATATTTT. Its protein product is CASSVGGLGSGNTIYF.

The chain links TRBV4-1 to TRBJ1-5; unclear D gene. Germline V gives CDR1 MGHRA, CDR2 YSYEKL. The CDR3 totals 15 residues. Deletions cut 0 bases from V and 0 bases from J, with 6 bases between. CDR3 sequence reads: CASSQEYYSNQPQHF. The CDR3 DNA is TGCGCCAGCAGCCAAGAGTACTATAGCAATCAGCCCCAGCATTTT.

This sequence joins TRBV4-1 and TRBJ2-7, with no clear D. The germline V gene encodes CDR1 MGHRA and CDR2 YSYEKL. Trimming pared 0 bases from V and 3 bases from J, leaving 9 bases between. The length of the CDR3 is 14 residues. The CDR3 region is CASSQDQDLYEQYF. The CDR3, as DNA: TGCGCCAGCAGCCAAGATCAGGATCTCTACGAGCAGTACTTC.

This sequence joins TRBV11-2 and TRBJ1-6; no firm D call. Trimming removed 5 bases from V and 6 bases from J, with 11 bases in between. From germline, CDR1 is SGHAT and CDR2 FQNNGV. This CDR3 contains 14 residues. The CDR3 DNA is TGTGCCAGCAGCCGGGGTGGTGCTAATTCACCCCTCCACTTT. Protein sequence: CASSRGGANSPLHF.

The V gene is TRBV24-1, the J gene TRBJ2-2, with D possibly matching TRBD1 (5 bases). V lost 8 bases and J 3 bases, leaving 6 bases between the germline ends. CDR1 is KGHDR and CDR2 is SFDVKD in the germline V gene. The CDR3 loop spans 12 amino acids. CDR3 bases: TGTGCCACCAAAGGGGACACCGGGGAGCTGTTTTTT. Protein product: CATKGDTGELFF.

The V call is TRBV19, the J call TRBJ1-5; D is possibly TRBD1 (5 bases). The germline gives CDR1 LNHDA, CDR2 SQIVND (reference sequence). This CDR3 is 17 amino acids long. V gave up 3 bases and J gave up 3 bases, with 18 bases separating them. CDR3 coding DNA: TGTGCCAGTAGTATCGGAGCGGGCAGGGCCTCCAATCAGCCCCAGCATTTT. Translated: CASSIGAGRASNQPQHF.